The entry that follows covers one T cell receptor beta chain sequence. Its specific antigen is unknown. No much larger clonotype is one base removed from it; base qualities were not supplied. This sample was taken from a study of blood T cells in healthy people across ages (dated by TCRdb to about 2015). Describing the broader study: Template switching captured roughly one uniquely barcoded TCR beta cDNA molecule per two T cells in model experiments. To track age-related changes in TCR beta repertoire diversity, the study relied on deep sequencing normalized with unique cDNA molecular identifiers. The donors were divided into four age groups: young (average about 16 years), middle-aged (about 39), aged (about 60) and long-lived (around 80). To avoid experimental bias, donors of different ages were spread randomly across the sequencing lanes. Two additional independent replicas of 1 million unique cDNA reads from the same blood draw were analyzed for two donors (one aged 18 to 30 and one aged 80 or older). Summary of the overall study and its limitations: Because the CMV infection status of the donors was unknown, age-related changes in expanded clonotypes may potentially have been confounded. Because profiling used bulk unsorted PBMCs, naive and antigen-experienced compartments could not be compared conclusively. Compared with the aged group, more naive CD4+ T cells, fewer expanded clones and increased TCR diversity were shown by the long-lived group, suggesting age selection. Observed TCR beta diversity correlated strongly with the percentage of naive T cells measured by flow cytometry. Observed TCR beta diversity per million T cells fell roughly linearly with age, and a significant reduction was already apparent by age about 36. Estimates of total diversity based on one million sequenced T cells were considered lower bounds and underestimates.

Donors were 39 systemically healthy Caucasian individuals from Russia aged roughly 6 to 90 years. Each donor gave about 11 milliliters of peripheral blood, drawn into EDTA-treated Vacutainer tubes. Ficoll-Paque density-gradient centrifugation was used to isolate PBMCs, with at least 6.5 million obtained per sample. Total RNA was extracted from PBMCs with Trizol reagent, with at least 6 micrograms obtained per sample. The percentages of naive CD45RAhigh/CD27high T cells were determined by flow cytometry on a PBMC aliquot from every donor. CDR1 SNHLY and CDR2 FYNNEI are derived from the germline V gene. The CDR3 runs 16 amino acids, cysteine and phenylalanine included. The CDR3 DNA has 48 bases and is translated from base 1. V loses 6 bases, J loses 4 bases, and the germline ends lie 21 bases apart. The library was prepared using 5' RACE. Sequencer: Illumina HiSeq 2500. A second PCR of about 7 to 12 cycles was run with a J-beta primer mix and a sample-barcoded 5' primer. Each TCR beta cDNA molecule received a unique molecular identifier from a template-switch 5' adaptor carrying 12 random nucleotides. Each sample yielded at least 3 million CDR3-containing paired-end reads. First-strand cDNA was synthesized from all RNA with the Mint cDNA synthesis kit, primed by a TRBC-specific oligonucleotide. Following uracil-DNA glycosylase treatment, a first 18-cycle PCR with universal primers M1SS and BC2_uni_R was performed on all cDNA. The original methods were these. Normalization of each sample was performed by random selection of 1 million high-quality reads, each carrying a distinct molecular identifier. Reads with shared molecular identifiers were discarded instead of being binned into consensus sequences. MiTCR, run with a Q25 quality threshold and the strictest error-elimination algorithm, handled CDR3 identification, clonotype clustering and error correction. Lower-bound total TCR beta diversity was estimated with a nonparametric unseen species model using Euler transformation. TCRdb reanalyzed the raw reads on its own, using fastp at Q25 for trimming and MiXCR for clone calling, and kept in-frame beta chains. CDR3 protein sequences are deduplicated, and each keeps its most common genes and DNA. The V and J calls and clone size come from TCRdb's table, not from the authors' own analysis. The sample includes about 1,400,000 distinct CDR3 sequences, with around two fifths observed a single time. Together, the top ten hold approximately 7.9% of the sample.

The sequence joins TRBV2 to TRBJ1-1; a tentative D call is TRBD1 (5 bases match). The origin of this receptor is a woman under 30 in good health. The sequencing sample was made of blood. DNA sequence: TGTGCCAGCAGCGCCGCGACTAACATTAGGGGCACTGAAGCTTTCTTT. Its amino acids are CASSAATNIRGTEAFF.